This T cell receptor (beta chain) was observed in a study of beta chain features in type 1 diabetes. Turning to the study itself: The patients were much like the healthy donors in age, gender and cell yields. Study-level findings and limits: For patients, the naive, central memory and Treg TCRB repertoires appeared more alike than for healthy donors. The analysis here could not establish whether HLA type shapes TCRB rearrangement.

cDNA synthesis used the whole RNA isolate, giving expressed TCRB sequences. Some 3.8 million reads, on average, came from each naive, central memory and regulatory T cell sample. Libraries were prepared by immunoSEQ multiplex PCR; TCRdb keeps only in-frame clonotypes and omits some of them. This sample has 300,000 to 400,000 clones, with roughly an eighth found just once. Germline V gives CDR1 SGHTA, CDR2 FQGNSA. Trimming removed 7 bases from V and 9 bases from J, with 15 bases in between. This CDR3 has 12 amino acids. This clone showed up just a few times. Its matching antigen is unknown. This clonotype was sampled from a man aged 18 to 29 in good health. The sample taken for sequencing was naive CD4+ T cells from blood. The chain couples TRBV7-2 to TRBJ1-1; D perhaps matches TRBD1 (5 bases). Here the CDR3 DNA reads TGTGCCAGCACCACCTCCAGGGATAAAGCTTTCTTT. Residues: CASTTSRDKAFF.